The T cell receptor beta chain described here comes from a study of blood T cell repertoires in COVID-19. Looking at the study overall: Collection of acute and convalescent COVID-19 samples took place in the United States, Italy and Spain. T cells, B-cell-depleted T cells, or PBMCs provided the cDNA or gDNA that served as material.

In the original analysis: The assay estimated nucleated cells by amplifying reference gene primers. The repertoire was sequenced with immunoSEQ multiplex PCR; TCRdb's copy has only in-frame clones and lacks some. V, J and clone size reflect that table, while D and trimming were determined from the DNA. This repertoire shows tens of thousands of clones, less than 90% found once; its top ten account for 2.6%. The germline V gene encodes CDR1 SGHTA and CDR2 FQGTGA. V dropped 3 bases and J dropped 4 bases, with 9 bases sitting between them. This CDR3 spans 13 amino acids. The sample was peripheral blood. The chain has TRBV7-3 and TRBJ1-1; no definite D call. This receptor was obtained from a man aged 50 to 59 with acute or convalescent COVID-19. CDR3 nucleotide sequence: TGTGCCAGCAGCTTCAGTTACCTCACTGAAGCTTTCTTT. It encodes CASSFSYLTEAFF.